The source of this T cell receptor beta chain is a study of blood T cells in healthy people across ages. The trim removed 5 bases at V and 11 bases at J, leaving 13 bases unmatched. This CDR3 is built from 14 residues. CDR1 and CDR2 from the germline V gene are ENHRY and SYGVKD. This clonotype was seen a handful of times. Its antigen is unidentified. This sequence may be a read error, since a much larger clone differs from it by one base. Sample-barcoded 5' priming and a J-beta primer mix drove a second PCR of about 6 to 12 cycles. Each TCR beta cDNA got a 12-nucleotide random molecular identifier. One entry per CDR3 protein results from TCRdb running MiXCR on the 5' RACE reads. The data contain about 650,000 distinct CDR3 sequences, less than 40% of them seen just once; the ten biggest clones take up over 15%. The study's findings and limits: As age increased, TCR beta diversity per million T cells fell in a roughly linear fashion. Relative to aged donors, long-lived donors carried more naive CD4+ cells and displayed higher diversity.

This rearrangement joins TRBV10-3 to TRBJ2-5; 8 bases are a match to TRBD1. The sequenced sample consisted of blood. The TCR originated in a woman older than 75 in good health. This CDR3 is CAISHTGQGLEQYF. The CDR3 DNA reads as TGTGCCATCAGTCACACCGGACAGGGTTTAGAGCAGTACTTC.